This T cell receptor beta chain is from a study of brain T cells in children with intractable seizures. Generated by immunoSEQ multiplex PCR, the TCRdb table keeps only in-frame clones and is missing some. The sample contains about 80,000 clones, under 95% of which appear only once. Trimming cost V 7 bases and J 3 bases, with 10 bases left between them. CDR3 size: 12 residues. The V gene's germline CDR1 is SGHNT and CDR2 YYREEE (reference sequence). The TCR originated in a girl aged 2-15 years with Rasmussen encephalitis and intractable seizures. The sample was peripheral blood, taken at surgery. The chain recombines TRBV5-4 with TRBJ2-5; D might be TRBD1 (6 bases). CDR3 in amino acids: CASAGEEETQYF. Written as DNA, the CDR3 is TGTGCCAGCGCAGGGGAAGAAGAGACCCAGTACTTC.